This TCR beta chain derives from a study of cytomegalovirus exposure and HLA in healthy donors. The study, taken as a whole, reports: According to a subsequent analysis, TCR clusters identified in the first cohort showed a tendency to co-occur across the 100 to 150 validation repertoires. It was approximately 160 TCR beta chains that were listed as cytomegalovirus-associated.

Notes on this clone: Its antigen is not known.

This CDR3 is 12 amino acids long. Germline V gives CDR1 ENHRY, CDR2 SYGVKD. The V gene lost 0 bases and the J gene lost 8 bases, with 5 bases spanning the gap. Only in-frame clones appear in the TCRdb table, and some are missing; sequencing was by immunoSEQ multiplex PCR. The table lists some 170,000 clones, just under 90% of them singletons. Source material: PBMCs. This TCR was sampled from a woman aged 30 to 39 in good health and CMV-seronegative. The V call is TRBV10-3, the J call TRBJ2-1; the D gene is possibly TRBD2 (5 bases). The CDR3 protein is CAISESGDEQFF. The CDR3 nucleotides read TGTGCCATCAGTGAGTCCGGGGATGAGCAGTTCTTC.